Detailed here is one T cell receptor (beta chain). This clone was detected only a few times. The specificity of this receptor is unknown. No much larger clone is present one base from it, and per-base qualities are unavailable. CDR1 and CDR2 (MNHEY, SMNVEV) derive from the germline V gene (reference sequence). The CDR3, from cysteine to phenylalanine, totals 12 residues. Only the CDR3 part of the read is kept: 36 bases, read in frame from the first base. At the junction V is shortened by 6 bases and J by 6 bases, with 12 bases in between. This sample was taken from a study of beta chain features in type 1 diabetes (dated by TCRdb to the late 2010s). For context, the study as a whole: Mean age, gender distribution, total cell number and subset yield were not different between patients and healthy donors. Naive and central memory subsets were obtained from all 30 or so donors, but regulatory and stem cell-like memory subsets were isolated from only 8 patients and about 8 healthy donors. Across all samples, around 100 million sorted cells were examined, and cell number per subset correlated strongly with RNA yield. In the study, TCRB repertoires of sorted circulating CD4+ T cell subsets from recently diagnosed type 1 diabetes patients were compared with those of matched healthy donors. The paper as a whole reports these results and caveats: Because the HLA sub-analyses included only small numbers of individuals, any influence of HLA type on TCRB rearrangement was left unresolved. Naive, central memory and regulatory TCRB repertoires appeared more similar among patients than among healthy donors. Shorter templates might be favored by PCR, yet because patient and control samples were amplified and corrected together, any such skew would affect both groups equally. Type 1 diabetes patients showed a moderate but significant shortening of TCRB CDR3 length in all four CD4+ subsets. At VDJ recombination sites, type 1 diabetes patients had fewer insertions and more deleted nucleotides, which implies abnormalities in thymic rearrangement. Because cDNA was sequenced instead of genomic DNA, highly expressing activated cells could be over-represented, though the groups showed no difference in activation or CD3 levels.

Each donor gave one peripheral blood draw, roughly 120 mL on average, collected into heparinised tubes. A BD FACSAria II was used to sort naive, central memory, regulatory and stem cell-like memory CD4+ T cells with a panel that included CD45RO, CCR7, CD25, CD127, CD95 and CD27. A purity above 98% was achieved for all sorted populations. PBMCs were isolated right away by Lymphoprep density gradient centrifugation and were stained directly, without culture. So that batch effects would be minimized, each experiment stained and sorted samples in pairs, pairing one healthy donor with one patient. The entire isolated RNA was reverse transcribed using the High Capacity cDNA Reverse Transcription Kit, and thus expressed TCRB transcripts were sequenced. Naive, central memory and regulatory T cell samples underwent deep immunoSEQ sequencing, averaging around 3.9 million total reads per sample. After sorted cells were lysed in RLT buffer, RNA was extracted with DNase-treated RNeasy Micro or Mini kits, with the choice depending on cell number. Each cell subset was processed separately to prevent cross-contamination, with patient and healthy donor samples processed together. Using the immunoSEQ multiplex PCR, TCRB sequences were amplified from cDNA into 87-bp fragments spanning the CDR3 region. The amplicons were sequenced using the Illumina HiSeq platform. In the source study's methods: PCR bias was computationally corrected using synthetic template baselines, reads within Hamming distance 2 were collapsed, and singletons that could not be merged were discarded. By aligning reads against IMGT, V, D and J genes, CDR3 length, and insertions or deletions at six rearrangement sites were assigned. Within each subset, clonotype counts were normalized to sorted cell number, after which true diversity and Gini coefficients were computed with the tcR R package. The overlap coefficient, calculated on TCRB nucleotide sequences, was used to measure repertoire sharing. Imported from immuneACCESS, the table was reduced by TCRdb to in-frame sequences with V and J called. These copies leave out some clones; in studies compared against another copy, an unresolved V gene accounts for under half, and the cause of the remainder is not known. That table furnishes V, J and clone size, whereas the DNA furnished D and trimming. This sample has 160,000 or so clones in its table, and around 9.7% of those were observed once. The ten largest clones represent around 0.64% of the sample.

The sample comprised central memory CD4+ T cells from blood. This TCR was sampled from a woman in her 30s with type 1 diabetes. The V and J genes are TRBV27 and TRBJ2-7; tentative D gene TRBD2, with 6 bases matching. The CDR3 region: CASRTGAAEQYF. Here is the DNA: TGTGCCAGCAGGACGGGAGCCGCCGAGCAGTACTTC.